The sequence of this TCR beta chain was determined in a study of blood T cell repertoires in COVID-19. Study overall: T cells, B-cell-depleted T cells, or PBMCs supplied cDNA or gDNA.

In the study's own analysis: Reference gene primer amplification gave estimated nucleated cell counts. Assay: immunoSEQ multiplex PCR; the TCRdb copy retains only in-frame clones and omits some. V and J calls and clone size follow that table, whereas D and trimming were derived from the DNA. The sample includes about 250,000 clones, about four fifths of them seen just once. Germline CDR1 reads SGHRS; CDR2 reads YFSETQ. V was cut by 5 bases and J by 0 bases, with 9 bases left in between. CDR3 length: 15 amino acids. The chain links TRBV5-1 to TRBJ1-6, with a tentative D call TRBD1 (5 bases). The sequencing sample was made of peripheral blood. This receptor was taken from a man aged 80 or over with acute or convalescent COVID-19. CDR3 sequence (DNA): TGCGCCAGCAGGGGGGGAGGCTCCTATAATTCACCCCTCCACTTT. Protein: CASRGGGSYNSPLHF. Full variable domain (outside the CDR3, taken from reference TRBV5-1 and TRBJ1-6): KAGVTQTPRYLIKTRGQQVTLSCSPISGHRSVSWYQQTPGQGLQFLFEYFSETQRNKGNFPGRFSGRQFSNSRSEMNVSTLELGDSALYLCASRGGGSYNSPLHFGNGTRLTVT.